The source of this T cell receptor (beta chain) is a study of blood T cell repertoires in COVID-19. Study summary: Whether acute or convalescent, the COVID-19 samples came from the United States, Italy and Spain. Sources were T cells, B-cell-depleted T cells, or PBMCs; the material itself was cDNA or gDNA.

This clone appeared a single time. CDR3 length equals 13 residues. The germline V gene encodes CDR1 SQVTM and CDR2 ANQGSEA. J lost 9 bases, V lost 6 bases, and 10 bases had no gene match. In the authors' methods: Nucleated cell counts were estimated from reference gene primer amplification. Profiled with immunoSEQ multiplex PCR; TCRdb holds only in-frame clones, not every one. The D gene and trimming were derived from the DNA, and the V and J assignments and clone size from that table. The table shows some 100,000 clones, with 90% to 95% occurring only once. The material sequenced was peripheral blood. V and J are TRBV29-1 and TRBJ1-5; 8 nucleotides match TRBD1. The TCR was taken from a man aged 55-75 years with acute or convalescent COVID-19. As DNA, the CDR3 is TGCAGCGTAGGGACAGGTGGGTCGGGGCCCCAGCATTTT. Protein product: CSVGTGGSGPQHF. Combining the CDR3 with reference TRBV29-1 and TRBJ1-5 gives the whole variable domain SAVISQKPSRDICQRGTSLTIQCQVDSQVTMMFWYRQQPGQSLTLIATANQGSEATYESGFVIDKFPISRPNLTFSTLTVSNMSPEDSSIYLCSVGTGGSGPQHFGDGTRLSIL.